Listed here is a single T cell receptor beta chain. The ends were cut back, 6 bases at V and 7 bases at J, with 15 bases in the middle. CDR1 is MNHEY, CDR2 SMNVEV, per germline (reference sequence). The CDR3 is 13 amino acids. This sample is drawn from a study of sequential checkpoint blockade in melanoma. Study information: Arm A got nivolumab then ipilimumab; arm B the reverse, 1:1.

The protocol was immunoSEQ multiplex PCR, while the TCRdb copy is restricted to in-frame clones and leaves out a portion. The sample has roughly 20,000 clones, around 82% seen once. The treatment: randomized to nivolumab then ipilimumab (arm A) or the reverse (arm B). None of the patients previously received DNA-damaging chemotherapy. Live CD3+CD8+ CD19− CD56− cells were sorted from PBMCs. The chain couples TRBV27 to TRBJ1-2, with a possible D match to TRBD1 (6 bases). This TCR came from a human donor with melanoma. The source material was CD8+ T cells sorted from blood (inferred from file names), sampled from a patient given nivolumab and ipilimumab in sequence. CDR3 coding DNA: TGTGCCAGCAGCCTAGGCCCAGGGGCTGGCTACACCTTC. Protein: CASSLGPGAGYTF.